Presented here are 27 T cell receptor beta chains from one specimen sequenced in a study of cytomegalovirus exposure and HLA in healthy donors. A multiplex PCR was run with 60 Vbeta primers and 13 Jbeta primers. The data were produced by immunoSEQ multiplex PCR, yet TCRdb's version contains in-frame clones alone and is incomplete. This sample carries 130,000 or so clones, 74% of them seen once, and the ten largest clones take about 4.3%. Sequencing was carried out using PBMCs. All receptors come from a man in his late teens or twenties in good health and CMV-seropositive.

The gene calls are TRBV15 and TRBJ2-7, with TRBD2 identical over 10 bases. With V trimmed by 4 bases and J by 6 bases, 9 bases remained unmatched. Germline assignment: CDR1 LNHNV and CDR2 YYDKDF (reference sequence). CDR3 size: 15 residues. The CDR3: CATSIRRASGSEQYF. The CDR3 DNA follows: TGTGCCACCAGCATCAGACGGGCTAGCGGGAGCGAGCAGTACTTC. Together with reference TRBV15 and TRBJ2-7, the CDR3 gives the full variable domain: DAMVIQNPRYQVTQFGKPVTLSCSQTLNHNVMYWYQQKSSQAPKLLFHYYDKDFNNEADTPDNFQSRRPNTSFCFLDIRSPGLGDTAMYLCATSIRRASGSEQYFGPGTRLTVT.

The chain is built from TRBV27 and TRBJ1-1; TRBD1 matches 9 bases. The junction had 9 bases not matched to a gene; V was cut back by 6 bases and J by 7 bases. The germline V gene encodes CDR1 MNHEY and CDR2 SMNVEV (reference sequence). The CDR3 has 14 residues. DNA for the CDR3: TGTGCCAGCAGGCTGGACAGGGGTTTTGGTGAAGCTTTCTTT. Translation gives CASRLDRGFGEAFF.

CDR3 nucleotides: TGCAGCGTTGAAAGGGGTAGGACTGAAGCTTTCTTT. Residues: CSVERGRTEAFF. The chain has TRBV29-1 and TRBJ1-1, with D possibly matching TRBD1 (5 bases). Germline assignment: CDR1 SQVTM and CDR2 ANQGSEA. The CDR3 has 12 residues. V was pared by 2 bases and J by 5 bases, with 9 bases between.

The gene calls are TRBV10-3 and TRBJ1-5; 9 bases fit TRBD1. The CDR3 is 14 amino acids. CDR1 is ENHRY and CDR2 is SYGVKD in the germline V gene. Trimming cost V 2 bases and J 7 bases; bases outside gene matches: 3. In DNA, the CDR3 is TGTGCCATCAGTGAGGGACAGGGGATACAGCCCCAGCATTTT. Translation: CAISEGQGIQPQHF.

The chain recombines TRBV27 with TRBJ2-3, with TRBD2 identical over 9 bases. Germline trimming cut 2 bases from V and 4 bases from J; bases unmatched to any gene: 10. Germline assignment: CDR1 MNHEY and CDR2 SMNVEV (reference sequence). This CDR3 contains 17 residues. This CDR3 reads CASSLLVGAGGPDTQYF. DNA of the CDR3: TGTGCCAGCAGTTTACTGGTCGGGGCGGGAGGGCCAGATACGCAGTATTTT.

This clone was counted once. The chain recombines TRBV27 with TRBJ2-1; 9 bases agree with TRBD2. The CDR3 has 17 amino acids. Germline V gene sequence: CDR1 MNHEY, CDR2 SMNVEV (reference sequence). Trimming removed 0 bases from V and 2 bases from J; junction bases left unmatched: 5. CDR3 bases: TGTGCCAGCAGTTTATCGTTAGCGGGAGCCCCCTACAATGAGCAGTTCTTC. This gives the protein CASSLSLAGAPYNEQFF.

The chain employs TRBV29-1 and TRBJ2-7; TRBD1 matches at 7 bases. Germline CDR1 and CDR2: SQVTM and ANQGSEA. J lost 7 bases, V lost 4 bases, and 7 bases had no gene match. The CDR3 runs 12 residues. The CDR3 nucleotides are TGCAGCGTTGGACAGGGACACGAAGAGCAGTACTTC. Translated, it gives CSVGQGHEEQYF.

The chain joins TRBV7-2 to TRBJ1-3; D call uncertain. V was shortened by 11 bases and J by 0 bases, with 11 bases between the two germline ends. Germline assignment: CDR1 SGHTA and CDR2 FQGNSA. The CDR3 length is 13 residues. CDR3 bases: TGTGCCGAGGGAGCCTCCTCTGGAAACACCATATATTTT. Its translation is CAEGASSGNTIYF. Filled out from reference TRBV7-2 and TRBJ1-3, the complete variable domain reads GAGVSQSPSNKVTEKGKDVELRCDPISGHTALYWYRQSLGQGLEFLIYFQGNSAPDKSGLPSDRFSAERTGGSVSTLTIQRTQQEDSAVYLCAEGASSGNTIYFGEGSWLTVV.

This clone was seen only a few times. The CDR3 protein is CASTIKTGADTEAFF. For the CDR3, the DNA is TGTGCCAGCACGATAAAGACAGGGGCGGACACTGAAGCTTTCTTT. This chain joins TRBV6-1 and TRBJ1-1; 8 bases are a match to TRBD1. CDR3 size: 15 residues. J lost 3 bases, V lost 7 bases, and 10 bases had no gene match. Germline lookup yields CDR1 MNHNS and CDR2 SASEGT.

The chain couples TRBV27 to TRBJ1-2; no reliable D call. Trimming removed 2 bases from V and 2 bases from J, with 6 bases in between. Germline V gene lookup returns CDR1 MNHEY and CDR2 SMNVEV (reference sequence). The CDR3 extends over 13 amino acids. The CDR3 DNA reads as TGTGCCAGCAGTTTACACCTAAACTATGGCTACACCTTC. Translation gives CASSLHLNYGYTF.

The chain combines TRBV9 with TRBJ2-7, with a tentative D call TRBD2 (6 bases). From germline, CDR1 is SGDLS and CDR2 YYNGEE. Between the trimmed V and J ends, which lost 3 bases and 6 bases, there was a span of 16 bases. This CDR3 comprises 14 residues. In DNA, the CDR3 is TGTGCCAGCAGCGACCAGACTAGTTCTCCCGAGCAGTACTTC. Translating gives CASSDQTSSPEQYF. The variable domain in full, with the rest retrieved from reference TRBV9 and TRBJ2-7, is DSGVTQTPKHLITATGQRVTLRCSPRSGDLSVYWYQQSLDQGLQFLIQYYNGEERAKGNILERFSAQQFPDLHSELNLSSLELGDSALYFCASSDQTSSPEQYFGPGTRLTVT.

This clone is a singleton in its sample. The genes are TRBV15 and TRBJ1-4, with 7 positions matching TRBD1. V lost 8 bases to trimming and J lost 8 bases; unmatched junction nucleotides: 8. In germline, CDR1 is LNHNV, CDR2 YYDKDF (reference sequence). The CDR3 runs 13 residues. CDR3 sequence (DNA): TGTGCCACCGAAACAGGGGTTTGGGAAAAACTGTTTTTT. Its translation: CATETGVWEKLFF.

Only a few counts were recorded for this clone. The rearrangement joins TRBV7-9 to TRBJ2-1; TRBD1 matches at 9 bases. Trimming took 7 bases from V and 0 from J; bases not matched to a gene: 4. The CDR3 is 15 residues long. Germline CDR1 SEHNR, CDR2 FQNEAQ (reference sequence). The CDR3: CASNLGQGSYNEQFF. CDR3 bases: TGTGCCAGCAACCTGGGACAGGGCTCCTACAATGAGCAGTTCTTC.

This clone has just a few counts. The chain is built from TRBV5-1 and TRBJ2-7; 10 nucleotides align to TRBD1. This CDR3 is 17 amino acids long. Germline V lookup: CDR1 SGHRS, CDR2 YFSETQ. The J segment lost 2 bases and the V segment lost 0 bases, leaving 8 bases of the junction unmatched. CDR3 coding DNA: TGCGCCAGCAGCTTGGCCGGGGGGACAGGGGTGACCTACGAGCAGTACTTC. As protein: CASSLAGGTGVTYEQYF.

The chain couples TRBV30 to TRBJ1-2; D is unclear. With 0 bases removed from V and 7 bases from J, the gap between germline ends came to 12 bases. Germline CDR1 reads GTSNPN; CDR2 reads SVGIG (reference sequence). The CDR3 totals 13 residues. CDR3 sequence: CAWSVLSSGGYTF. The CDR3 nucleotides read TGTGCCTGGAGTGTATTAAGTTCGGGTGGCTACACCTTC.

This clone appeared once. This chain connects TRBV6-1 to TRBJ2-2, with a weak D call TRBD1 (6 bases). Germline V gene lookup returns CDR1 MNHNS and CDR2 SASEGT. CDR3 length: 14 amino acids. Trimming took off 5 bases at V and 7 bases at J, with 14 bases between the two ends. CDR3 sequence reads: CASSYDRRHGELFF. The CDR3 nucleotides are TGTGCCAGCAGTTATGACAGGCGCCACGGGGAGCTGTTTTTT.

This chain joins TRBV28 and TRBJ1-4; TRBD1 agrees at 9 bases. Germline loops: CDR1 MDHEN, CDR2 SYDVKM. The V segment lost 3 bases and the J segment 4 bases; nucleotides outside the gene matches: 6. The CDR3 runs 16 residues. Written as DNA, the CDR3 is TGTGCCAGCAGTTTCTCGACAGGGGGTTTTAATGAAAAACTGTTTTTT. This encodes CASSFSTGGFNEKLFF.

A note on this clone: Distinct nucleotide sequences in the sample also encode this CDR3. The chain is built from TRBV14 and TRBJ1-3, with 7 bases that match TRBD1. Germline trimming cut 4 bases from V and 4 bases from J; bases unmatched to any gene: 10. Germline loops: CDR1 SGHDN, CDR2 FVKESK. The CDR3 runs 16 residues. CDR3 sequence: CASSPGTAVEGNTIYF. The CDR3 coding sequence is TGTGCCAGCAGCCCGGGGACAGCAGTAGAGGGAAACACCATATATTTT.

In its sample, this clone was seen a few times. The V and J genes are TRBV20-1 and TRBJ2-3, with D hard to call. The CDR3 extends over 11 amino acids. Germline loops: CDR1 DFQATT, CDR2 SNEGSKA (reference sequence). The CDR3 loop reads CSLAEADTQYF. CDR3 sequence (DNA): TGCAGCCTGGCTGAGGCAGATACGCAGTATTTT.

This chain links TRBV7-9 with TRBJ2-7; no clear D. There are 13 residues in the CDR3. V lost 1 base to trimming and J lost 7 bases, with 11 bases between them. Looked up from germline, CDR1 is SEHNR and CDR2 is FQNEAQ (reference sequence). The CDR3 sequence is CASSLGPTREQYF. The CDR3 nucleotides are TGTGCCAGCAGCTTAGGTCCGACGAGGGAGCAGTACTTC.

The chain uses TRBV2 and TRBJ2-4, with D perhaps matching TRBD2 (6 bases). The CDR3 spans 16 residues. Per germline, CDR1 SNHLY and CDR2 FYNNEI. V was clipped by 1 base and J by 6 bases, with 16 bases between them. CDR3 region: CASSEGGSGSGNIQYF. CDR3 sequence (DNA): TGTGCCAGCAGTGAAGGTGGGAGCGGGTCGGGAAACATTCAGTACTTC.

The rearrangement uses TRBV28 and TRBJ2-7; TRBD1 agrees at 7 bases. In germline, CDR1 is MDHEN, CDR2 SYDVKM. The trim removed 2 bases at V and 7 bases at J, leaving 11 bases unmatched. This CDR3 is 15 amino acids long. CDR3 nucleotides: TGTGCCAGCAGTTTACAGGGGGTGAAGGGTGGGGAGCAGTACTTC. Amino acids: CASSLQGVKGGEQYF.

In nucleotides, the CDR3 is TGTGCCAGCAGCTTAAGACAGATCACCGACGAGCAGTACTTC. It codes for CASSLRQITDEQYF. The chain combines TRBV7-9 with TRBJ2-7; perhaps TRBD1 as D (5 bases). This CDR3 is built from 14 residues. V gave up 2 bases and J gave up 5 bases, with 13 bases separating them. CDR1 SEHNR and CDR2 FQNEAQ come from the germline V gene (reference sequence).

The chain is built from TRBV27 and TRBJ2-2, with TRBD1 as a possible D gene (5 bases). V was shortened by 5 bases and J by 6 bases, with 13 bases between the two germline ends. The CDR3 length is 14 residues. The germline V gene encodes CDR1 MNHEY and CDR2 SMNVEV (reference sequence). As DNA, the CDR3 is TGTGCCAGCAGTGTTAACCAGGGCGCCGGGGAGCTGTTTTTT. It is translated as CASSVNQGAGELFF.

The V call is TRBV2, the J call TRBJ1-2; no firm D call. V shed 2 bases and J shed 5 bases, with 9 bases lying between them. Germline lookup yields CDR1 SNHLY and CDR2 FYNNEI. The CDR3 consists of 13 residues. The CDR3 nucleotides read TGTGCCAGCAGTGAACGGGAGATTTATGGCTACACCTTC. Translated, it gives CASSEREIYGYTF.

The chain has TRBV6-6 and TRBJ1-4; the D gene is possibly TRBD1 (6 bases). The CDR3 length is 14 residues. Germline-derived CDR1 and CDR2 are MNHNY and SVGAGI (reference sequence). Trimming cost V 2 bases and J 5 bases, with 9 bases left between them. The chain's CDR3 is CASSYRQGNEKLFF. CDR3 in DNA: TGTGCCAGCAGTTACAGGCAGGGGAATGAAAAACTGTTTTTT.

This chain connects TRBV9 to TRBJ1-1, with 7 bases aligning to TRBD1. CDR3 length: 18 residues. The J segment lost 2 bases and the V segment lost 3 bases, leaving 16 bases of the junction unmatched. In germline, CDR1 is SGDLS, CDR2 YYNGEE. For the CDR3, the DNA is TGTGCCAGCAGCGCCCGAGGGACAGTCGTAGGTAGAAACACTGAAGCTTTCTTT. Translating gives CASSARGTVVGRNTEAFF.